A single sample is the source of the 28 T cell receptor beta chains below, sequenced in a study of OX40 agonist ivuxolimab in advanced cancers. The assay was immunoSEQ multiplex PCR, and TCRdb's table has in-frame clones only and misses some. Of tens of thousands of clones in the sample, about nine tenths were seen once. Sequenced here: CD4+ or CD8+ T cells sorted from blood, sampled in a trial of the OX40 agonist ivuxolimab. The receptors were sampled from an adult with an advanced solid tumor such as melanoma, head and neck, liver or kidney cancer.

This clone is medium-sized by share. The J gene is TRBJ2-7, the V gene TRBV9, with 8 bases aligning to TRBD1. CDR3 length: 16 amino acids. CDR1 is SGDLS, CDR2 YYNGEE, per germline. V lost 0 bases, J lost 3 bases, and 8 bases stayed unmatched. This CDR3 is CASSVVAGQGLYEQYF. The CDR3 DNA follows: TGTGCCAGCAGCGTAGTAGCTGGACAGGGTCTCTACGAGCAGTACTTC.

The J gene is TRBJ1-4, the V gene TRBV19; TRBD1 matches at 7 bases. The CDR3 has 15 amino acids. V shed 5 bases and J 7 bases; nucleotides not matched to a gene: 10. Per germline, CDR1 LNHDA and CDR2 SQIVND (reference sequence). CDR3 sequence reads: CASSAGQRPGEKLFF. The CDR3 nucleotides are TGTGCCAGTAGTGCGGGACAGAGACCCGGTGAAAAACTGTTTTTT.

The chain recombines TRBV19 with TRBJ2-4; TRBD1 matches at 9 bases. The germline CDR1 and CDR2 sequences are LNHDA and SQIVND (reference sequence). This CDR3 contains 17 residues. The V gene end was trimmed by 2 bases and the J gene end by 3 bases; junction bases not matched to a gene: 8. In DNA form, the CDR3 reads TGTGCCAGTAGTATAAGTAACAGGGGGCTAGTCAAAAACATTCAGTACTTC. Protein sequence: CASSISNRGLVKNIQYF.

This chain joins TRBV28 and TRBJ1-2, with a possible D match to TRBD1 (6 bases). V lost 3 bases and J 4 bases, leaving 9 bases between the germline ends. The CDR3 runs to 13 residues. The V gene's germline CDR1 is MDHEN and CDR2 SYDVKM. CDR3: CASSFRQVYGYTF. CDR3 sequence (DNA): TGTGCCAGCAGTTTCCGACAGGTCTATGGCTACACCTTC.

V usage is TRBV9 and J usage is TRBJ1-6; D remains unclear. The CDR3 is 15 amino acids. Trimming stripped 4 bases from V and 6 bases from J, with 14 bases between. Germline-derived CDR1 and CDR2 are SGDLS and YYNGEE. The chain's CDR3 is CASSIGAESNSPLHF. The CDR3 bases are TGTGCCAGCAGCATAGGTGCAGAGAGTAATTCACCCCTCCACTTT.

V is TRBV18 and J is TRBJ1-2; perhaps TRBD1 as D (6 bases). The germline V and J ends were trimmed by 0 bases and 8 bases, with 16 bases remaining between them. Germline lookup yields CDR1 KGHSH and CDR2 LQKENI. This CDR3 is 15 amino acids long. The CDR3: CASSPPTQGSIGYTF. CDR3 in DNA: TGTGCCAGCTCACCACCGACCCAGGGGAGTATAGGCTACACCTTC.

The V and J genes are TRBV7-2 and TRBJ1-1, with D hard to call. The CDR3 runs to 13 residues. Germline values: CDR1 SGHTA, CDR2 FQGNSA. Trimming pared 1 base from V and 11 bases from J, leaving 14 bases between. The CDR3 nucleotides are TGTGCCAGCAGCTTAGGTGGCGCCCCAAGGGCTTTCTTT. Amino acids: CASSLGGAPRAFF.

The V call is TRBV4-3, the J call TRBJ1-2; TRBD1 is a possible D gene (5 bases). The germline V gene has CDR1 LGHNA and CDR2 YSLEER. This CDR3 is 16 amino acids long. The V and J ends lost 4 bases and 6 bases respectively, with 21 bases between them. The CDR3 region is CASSPSQDKALHGYTF. The CDR3 nucleotides are TGCGCCAGCAGCCCATCCCAGGACAAGGCCCTCCATGGCTACACCTTC.

This chain connects TRBV4-2 to TRBJ1-5; D unresolved. Germline CDR1 reads LGHNA; CDR2 reads YNFKEQ. The CDR3 has 14 amino acids. V was trimmed by 0 bases and J by 5 bases, leaving 8 bases between them. Here the CDR3 DNA reads TGTGCCAGCAGCCAAGATTGGCAGGATCAGCCCCAGCATTTT. Its protein product is CASSQDWQDQPQHF.

The chain uses TRBV7-9 and TRBJ2-5, with 8 bases aligning to TRBD2. CDR1 SEHNR and CDR2 FQNEAQ come from the germline V gene (reference sequence). With 1 base clipped from V and 2 bases from J, the junction kept 6 bases outside the gene matches. This CDR3 has 16 amino acids. The CDR3 here is CASSLVLAGPQETQYF. CDR3 nucleotide sequence: TGTGCCAGCAGCTTAGTTTTAGCGGGGCCTCAAGAGACCCAGTACTTC.

The chain uses TRBV30 and TRBJ1-4; D is perhaps TRBD1 (5 bases). V was cut by 5 bases and J by 5 bases, with 6 bases left in between. The CDR3 is 11 amino acids. Looked up from germline, CDR1 is GTSNPN and CDR2 is SVGIG (reference sequence). CDR3 region: CAWGGNEKLFF. The DNA for the CDR3 is TGTGCCTGGGGGGGGAATGAAAAACTGTTTTTT.

V is TRBV30 and J is TRBJ2-1; TRBD1 matches 10 bases. The CDR3 covers 14 residues. The germline V gene has CDR1 GTSNPN and CDR2 SVGIG (reference sequence). After removal of 3 bases from V and 8 bases from J, the junction contained 7 bases not matched to a gene. The CDR3 DNA reads as TGTGCCTGGAGCACGGGACAGGGGAATTATGAGCAGTTCTTC. This sequence encodes CAWSTGQGNYEQFF.

The chain combines TRBV7-2 with TRBJ1-6; maybe TRBD1 (6 bases). The CDR3 runs 18 residues. CDR1 and CDR2 (germline): SGHTA, FQGNSA. Trimming cost V 4 bases and J 7 bases, with 23 bases left between them. CDR3 loop: CASSSPGRQAEGNSPLHF. The DNA of the CDR3 is TGTGCCAGCAGCTCCCCCGGGCGACAGGCCGAAGGGAATTCACCCCTCCACTTT.

The chain combines TRBV6-6 with TRBJ2-7; D perhaps matches TRBD2 (6 bases). Germline lookup yields CDR1 MNHNY and CDR2 SVGAGI (reference sequence). The V and J ends lost 0 bases and 5 bases respectively, with 14 bases between them. The CDR3 is made up of 15 amino acids. The CDR3 DNA is TGTGCCAGCAGTTACTCTATCTTGGGGGGTAACGAGCAGTACTTC. Its translation: CASSYSILGGNEQYF.

This chain uses TRBV9 with TRBJ2-3, with D perhaps TRBD1 (5 bases). V gave up 4 bases and J gave up 1 base, with 16 bases separating them. This CDR3 spans 16 amino acids. CDR1 and CDR2 (germline): SGDLS, YYNGEE. CDR3 DNA sequence: TGTGCCAGCAGCAAACAGGTTGGGGCTGGCACAGATACGCAGTATTTT. This gives the protein CASSKQVGAGTDTQYF. Full variable domain (missing parts from reference TRBV9 and TRBJ2-3): DSGVTQTPKHLITATGQRVTLRCSPRSGDLSVYWYQQSLDQGLQFLIQYYNGEERAKGNILERFSAQQFPDLHSELNLSSLELGDSALYFCASSKQVGAGTDTQYFGPGTRLTVL.

The chain is built from TRBV6-5 and TRBJ1-2, with D unresolved. Germline loops: CDR1 MNHEY, CDR2 SVGAGI. The germline V and J ends were trimmed by 2 bases and 6 bases, with 16 bases remaining between them. The CDR3 has 15 amino acids. Here the CDR3 reads CASSYTKFSANGYTF. The CDR3 DNA is TGTGCCAGCAGTTACACTAAATTTTCGGCTAATGGCTACACCTTC.

The CDR3: CASSPLEVEGIIQPQHF. Here the CDR3 DNA reads TGTGCCAGCTCACCCCTTGAGGTGGAGGGGATTATTCAGCCCCAGCATTTT. The V gene is TRBV18, the J gene TRBJ1-5; D is perhaps TRBD1 (5 bases). CDR3 length: 17 amino acids. Germline CDR1 and CDR2: KGHSH and LQKENI. The V end lost 3 bases, the J end lost 6 bases, and 21 bases lay between the germline ends.

This chain connects TRBV29-1 to TRBJ1-1; D gene ambiguous. The ends were cut back, 0 bases at V and 6 bases at J, with 14 bases in the middle. There are 14 residues in the CDR3. Germline V lookup: CDR1 SQVTM, CDR2 ANQGSEA. The CDR3 nucleotides read TGCAGCGTTGAAGATCTTCAGTGGGGAGCTGAAGCTTTCTTT. Amino acids: CSVEDLQWGAEAFF. The full variable domain, rest sourced from reference TRBV29-1 and TRBJ1-1, is SAVISQKPSRDICQRGTSLTIQCQVDSQVTMMFWYRQQPGQSLTLIATANQGSEATYESGFVIDKFPISRPNLTFSTLTVSNMSPEDSSIYLCSVEDLQWGAEAFFGQGTRLTVV.

The chain has TRBV29-1 and TRBJ1-2; TRBD1 matches at 8 bases. The trim removed 6 bases at V and 8 bases at J, leaving 8 bases unmatched. In germline, CDR1 is SQVTM, CDR2 ANQGSEA. The CDR3 extends over 12 amino acids. CDR3 bases: TGCAGCGTACCAGGACAGGGAAAAGGCTACACCTTC. This sequence encodes CSVPGQGKGYTF.

The chain employs TRBV29-1 and TRBJ2-5, with D perhaps matching TRBD1 (6 bases). Germline V CDR1 and CDR2: SQVTM, ANQGSEA. The V end lost 5 bases, the J end lost 0 bases, and 7 bases lay between the germline ends. The CDR3 consists of 12 residues. The CDR3 region has the DNA TGCAGCGTTAGGACAGACCAAGAGACCCAGTACTTC. This encodes CSVRTDQETQYF.

This rearrangement joins TRBV12-5 to TRBJ1-2, with 7 bases aligning to TRBD1. Germline loops: CDR1 LGHNT, CDR2 FRNRAP. There are 16 residues in the CDR3. V trimming: 6 bases; J trimming: 6 bases; junction bases outside the gene matches: 16. CDR3 nucleotide sequence: TGTGCTAGTGGACCCCGAGGGGGCAGTCGGTTGAATGGCTACACCTTC. Its protein product is CASGPRGGSRLNGYTF.

The chain couples TRBV6-6 to TRBJ1-1, with TRBD1 identical over 7 bases. V was clipped by 5 bases and J by 2 bases; unmatched bases: 8. Germline V gene lookup returns CDR1 MNHNY and CDR2 SVGAGI (reference sequence). This CDR3 spans 15 amino acids. The CDR3 spells CASSLGQADNTEAFF. In DNA form, the CDR3 reads TGTGCCAGCAGTCTAGGACAGGCGGATAACACTGAAGCTTTCTTT.

The genes are TRBV5-4 and TRBJ2-3, with D perhaps matching TRBD2 (5 bases). V shed 1 base and J shed 2 bases, with 11 bases lying between them. Germline CDR1 reads SGHNT; CDR2 reads YYREEE (reference sequence). The CDR3 runs to 15 residues. CDR3 in DNA: TGTGCCAGCAGCTTGTCCCTAGCCTACACAGATACGCAGTATTTT. This encodes CASSLSLAYTDTQYF. Full variable domain (remainder filled in from reference TRBV5-4 and TRBJ2-3): ETGVTQSPTHLIKTRGQQVTLRCSSQSGHNTVSWYQQALGQGPQFIFQYYREEENGRGNFPPRFSGLQFPNYSSELNVNALELDDSALYLCASSLSLAYTDTQYFGPGTRLTVL.

The chain joins TRBV9 to TRBJ1-6; weak D call: TRBD1 (5 bases). Looked up from germline, CDR1 is SGDLS and CDR2 is YYNGEE. Trimming removed 0 bases at V and 7 bases at J, with 11 bases between. The CDR3 has 15 residues. CDR3 loop: CASSVVDRPNSPLHF. The CDR3 bases are TGTGCCAGCAGCGTAGTTGACAGACCCAATTCACCCCTCCACTTT.

The J gene is TRBJ2-2, the V gene TRBV13; D not certain. This CDR3 has 14 amino acids. Trimming cost V 0 bases and J 0 bases, with 2 bases left between them. Germline assignment: CDR1 PRHDT and CDR2 FYEKMQ (reference sequence). The DNA for the CDR3 is TGTGCCAGCAGCTTAGGACCGAACACCGGGGAGCTGTTTTTT. Its protein product is CASSLGPNTGELFF.

The genes are TRBV5-4 and TRBJ2-1, with D tentatively TRBD2 (7 bases). There are 16 residues in the CDR3. The germline gives CDR1 SGHNT, CDR2 YYREEE (reference sequence). Trimming shortened V by 4 bases and J by 3 bases, and 17 bases separated the two germline ends. The CDR3 bases are TGTGCCAGCAGCCTGGGGGGGGCAGGCGGCTACAATGAGCAGTTCTTC. This encodes CASSLGGAGGYNEQFF.

Only one count was recorded for this clone. The chain is built from TRBV10-2 and TRBJ2-7, with D unclear. This CDR3 has 14 residues. V was cut by 0 bases and J by 5 bases, with 11 bases left in between. Germline V gives CDR1 WSHSY, CDR2 SAAADI. CDR3 amino acids: CASSESKHRDEQYF. Here the CDR3 DNA reads TGCGCCAGCAGTGAGTCGAAACATCGTGACGAGCAGTACTTC.

The chain uses TRBV6-5 and TRBJ1-2; D uncertain. The CDR3 spans 15 residues. The ends were cut back, 2 bases at V and 0 bases at J, with 10 bases in the middle. Germline loops: CDR1 MNHEY, CDR2 SVGAGI. Here the CDR3 DNA reads TGTGCCAGCAGTTACGGCAGGCCTCCTAACTATGGCTACACCTTC. Translating gives CASSYGRPPNYGYTF.